The present entry profiles one T cell receptor (beta chain) with its context. These data originate in a study of shared clonotypes between healthy human individuals. Method: immunoSEQ multiplex PCR; TCRdb's copy keeps in-frame clones and lacks some. The sample comprises around 2.5 million clones, 93% of which are singletons, and 0.36% rests with the top ten. Among the donors, all were Caucasian adults who lived in Nashville, Tennessee. The germline CDR1 and CDR2 sequences are MNHNS and SASEGT. Trimming removed 7 bases at V and 0 bases at J, with 13 bases between. CDR3 length equals 15 residues. This clonotype was sampled from a man younger than 35 in good health. Some clones in this sample may be carry-over from other donors' samples. The V call is TRBV6-1, the J call TRBJ1-3; no definite D call. The sample was naive CD4+ T cells from PBMCs. Subset here: CD45RA+ positively selected. CDR3 coding DNA: TGTGCCAGCACCGTGGTAACATTCTCTGGAAACACCATATATTTT. Translated: CASTVVTFSGNTIYF.